There are a few counts of the clone carrying this T cell receptor beta chain. The sample comes from a study of early T cells in non-severe SARS-CoV-2 infection. The overall study: From unsorted whole blood, bulk RNA was sequenced, and the chains remained unpaired.

The germline CDR1 and CDR2 sequences are SQVTM and ANQGSEA. Trimming removed 6 bases from V and 4 bases from J, with 13 bases in between. There are 13 residues in the CDR3. In TCRdb, the 5' RACE reads were re-called with MiXCR into one record per CDR3 protein. The table has 70,000 to 75,000 distinct CDR3 sequences, approximately 15% seen once. The chain recombines TRBV29-1 with TRBJ2-1; no reliable D call. The TCR comes from an adult who was a healthcare worker with PCR-confirmed SARS-CoV-2 infection or an uninfected control (not recorded which). The sequenced sample consisted of whole blood. DNA of the CDR3: TGCAGCGTCGAGTCACTGGGGTACAATGAGCAGTTCTTC. Protein sequence: CSVESLGYNEQFF.